These T cell receptor beta chains were read from a single sample in a study of OX40 agonist ivuxolimab in advanced cancers. Here immunoSEQ multiplex PCR was the method, and the copy in TCRdb shows in-frame clones only, minus some. The sample yields about 74,000 clones, roughly 88% seen once. The specimen was CD4+ or CD8+ T cells sorted from blood, collected in a trial of the OX40 agonist ivuxolimab. The receptors originated from an adult with an advanced solid tumor such as melanoma, head and neck, liver or kidney cancer. Each CDR3 is given with its conserved first and last residue. The D gene is left open where the match is weak. Clone size is stated in some rows and not others, as once, few, many or a class when expanded.

-,TRBJ2-1,TRBD2,17,TRBV5-1,TGCGCCAGCAGCCTACCCAGGACTAGCGGGACCATAGATGAGCAGTTCTTC,CASSLPRTSGTIDEQFF
-,TRBJ1-1,-,15,TRBV6-1,TGTGCCAGCAGTACCTTTCCGACCTTGAACACTGAAGCTTTCTTT,CASSTFPTLNTEAFF
-,TRBJ2-1,TRBD2,15,TRBV2,TGTGCCAGCAGTGAAGGACTAGCGGGGGGGTATGAGCAGTTCTTC,CASSEGLAGGYEQFF
-,TRBJ1-1,-,13,TRBV10-3,TGTGCCATCAGTAAACAGGGGAACACTGAAGCTTTCTTT,CAISKQGNTEAFF
once,TRBJ1-1,TRBD1,12,TRBV5-1,TGCGCCAGCAGCTTAAGGGGGCCTGAAGCTTTCTTT,CASSLRGPEAFF
-,TRBJ1-1,TRBD1,13,TRBV7-9,TGTGCCAGCAGCTTTGACAGGGGCTCTGAAGCTTTCTTT,CASSFDRGSEAFF
-,TRBJ1-5,TRBD1,18,TRBV2,TGTGCCAGCAGTGATGGGGGCTGGGACAGGGGTAGCAATCAGCCCCAGCATTTT,CASSDGGWDRGSNQPQHF
-,TRBJ2-1,TRBD2,17,TRBV9,TGTGCCAGCAGCGGCAGAGCGGGGGATCTCTCCTACAATGAGCAGTTCTTC,CASSGRAGDLSYNEQFF
-,TRBJ2-7,-,12,TRBV6-6,TGTGCCAGCAGGGACCGCTCCTACGAGCAGTACTTC,CASRDRSYEQYF
-,TRBJ2-1,TRBD2,17,TRBV11-3,TGTGCCAGCAGCAAGGGACTAGCGGGAGGGCCGGGCAATGAGCAGTTCTTC,CASSKGLAGGPGNEQFF
-,TRBJ1-4,TRBD1,15,TRBV19,TGTGCCAGTAGTACCCAGGGGGCGATTAGGGAAAAACTGTTTTTT,CASSTQGAIREKLFF
-,TRBJ2-7,-,15,TRBV4-1,TGCGCCAGCAGCCAAGAACGAACAGGCGGCTACGAGCAGTACTTC,CASSQERTGGYEQYF
-,TRBJ2-1,-,15,TRBV6-5,TGTGCCAGCAGCCACTCAGGAAGCTCCTACAATGAGCAGTTCTTC,CASSHSGSSYNEQFF
-,TRBJ2-5,-,14,TRBV19,TGTGCCAGTAGCCTCCTTGCCGAGCAAGAGACCCAGTACTTC,CASSLLAEQETQYF
-,TRBJ2-5,-,11,TRBV7-2,TGTGCCAGCAGTCTTCAAGAGACCCAGTACTTC,CASSLQETQYF
-,TRBJ1-5,-,14,TRBV27,TGTGCCAGCAGGTCGGAGGGAAGCGGTCAGCCCCAGCATTTT,CASRSEGSGQPQHF
few,TRBJ2-7,-,13,TRBV6-6,TGTGCCAGCTCCGATGGGGTACGGGTCGAGCAGTACTTC,CASSDGVRVEQYF